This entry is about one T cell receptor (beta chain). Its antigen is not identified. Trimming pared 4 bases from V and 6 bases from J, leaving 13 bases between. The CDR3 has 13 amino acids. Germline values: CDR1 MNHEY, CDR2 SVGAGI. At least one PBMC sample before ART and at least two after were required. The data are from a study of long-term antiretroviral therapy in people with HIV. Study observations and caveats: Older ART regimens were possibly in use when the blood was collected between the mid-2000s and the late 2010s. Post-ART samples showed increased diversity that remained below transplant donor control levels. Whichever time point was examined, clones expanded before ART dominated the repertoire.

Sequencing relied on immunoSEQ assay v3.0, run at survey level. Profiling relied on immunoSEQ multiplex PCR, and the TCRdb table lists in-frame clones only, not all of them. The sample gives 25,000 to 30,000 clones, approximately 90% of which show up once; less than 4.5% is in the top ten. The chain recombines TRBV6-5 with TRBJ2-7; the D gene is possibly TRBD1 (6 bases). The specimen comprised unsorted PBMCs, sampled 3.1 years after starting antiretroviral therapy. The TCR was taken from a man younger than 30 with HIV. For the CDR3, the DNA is TGTGCCAGCAGTTTGGGACATGGTCTCGAGCAGTACTTC. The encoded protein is CASSLGHGLEQYF.